The clone carrying this T cell receptor beta chain was seen a handful of times. Antigen unknown. The data stem from a study of T cell repertoires in cytomegalovirus infection. Study at large: An indication of both CMV infection and matching HLA type came from public TCR beta signatures. Study-wide points: Dominating the ex vivo response were TCR beta clonotypes that were CMV-specific and HLA-C-restricted.

MiXCR was run by TCRdb on the reads, yielding one entry per CDR3 protein. Of under 800,000 distinct CDR3 sequences listed, more than 20% are singletons. The germline CDR1 and CDR2 sequences are SQVTM and ANQGSEA. V was trimmed by 1 base and J by 7 bases, leaving 7 bases between them. This CDR3 has 11 residues. V is TRBV29-1 and J is TRBJ1-1; D is ambiguous. This clonotype was sampled from a human donor in good health (CMV status not recorded). Some clones in this sample may be carry-over from other donors' samples. The sequencing input was CD8+ T cells from PBMCs. The CDR3 region is CSVEVFREAFF. CDR3 DNA: TGCAGCGTTGAAGTCTTCCGTGAAGCTTTCTTT.